Described below is a single T cell receptor beta chain sequence and its context. The data were obtained in a study of blood T cell repertoires in COVID-19. Study-level information: Acute-phase and convalescent COVID-19 samples originated in the United States, Italy and Spain.

Germline V lookup: CDR1 SEHNR, CDR2 FQNEAQ (reference sequence). The CDR3 is made up of 14 amino acids. Trimming removed 5 bases from V and 4 bases from J; junction bases left unmatched: 6. Original methodology: Using reference gene primer amplification, nucleated cell counts were estimated. The repertoire was sequenced with immunoSEQ multiplex PCR; TCRdb's copy has only in-frame clones and lacks some. That table is the source of V, J and clone size, and D and trimming were worked out from the DNA. Among 130,000 or so clones listed, around 85% were seen once. The V and J genes are TRBV7-9 and TRBJ2-3, with 7 bases identical to TRBD2. The sample was peripheral blood. This receptor was taken from a human donor in a cohort sampled during active COVID-19. The CDR3 nucleotides read TGTGCCAGCAGCCCCAGCGGGATGGCAGATACGCAGTATTTT. Protein sequence: CASSPSGMADTQYF.